The source of this T cell receptor (beta chain) is a study of beta chain features in type 1 diabetes (dated by TCRdb to the late 2010s). General notes on the study: Patients and healthy donors did not differ in mean age, gender distribution, total cell number or subset yield. The study compared TCRB repertoires of sorted circulating CD4+ T cell subsets between recently diagnosed type 1 diabetes patients and matched healthy donors. A total of roughly 98,000,000 sorted cells were examined across all samples, and RNA yield correlated strongly with the number of cells per subset. Whereas all 28 donors provided naive and central memory subsets, regulatory and stem cell-like memory subsets were isolated from just 8 patients and roughly 8 healthy donors. General study outcomes and caveats: Because cDNA was sequenced instead of genomic DNA, highly expressing activated cells could be over-represented, though the groups showed no difference in activation or CD3 levels. Patients with type 1 diabetes made fewer insertions and deleted more nucleotides at VDJ recombination sites, implying thymic rearrangement abnormalities. PCR may preferentially amplify shorter templates, but because patient and control samples were amplified and corrected together, any resulting skew would affect both groups equally. Because the HLA sub-analyses included only small numbers of individuals, any influence of HLA type on TCRB rearrangement was left unresolved. The naive, central memory and regulatory TCRB repertoires appeared to resemble one another more closely among patients than among healthy donors. Type 1 diabetes patients showed a moderate but significant shortening of TCRB CDR3 length in all four CD4+ subsets.

From the cysteine through the phenylalanine, the CDR3 covers 13 amino acids. The CDR3 DNA has 39 bases and is translated from base 1. According to the germline V gene, CDR1 reads LGHNT and CDR2 reads FRNRAP. V is reduced by 6 bases and J by 1 base, leaving a spacing of 9 bases between them. This clone showed up just a few times. Its antigen remains unidentified. No much larger clone is present one base from it, and per-base qualities are unavailable. The entire amount of isolated RNA was reverse transcribed using the High Capacity cDNA Reverse Transcription Kit, so the sequenced TCRB transcripts were expressed ones. Naive, central memory and regulatory T cell samples underwent deep immunoSEQ sequencing, averaging around 3.6 million total reads per sample. Sorted cells were lysed in RLT buffer and RNA was extracted with DNase-treated RNeasy Micro or Mini kits, depending on cell number. Each cell subset was processed separately to prevent cross-contamination, with patient and healthy donor samples processed together. TCRB sequences were amplified from cDNA with the immunoSEQ multiplex PCR, producing 87-bp fragments spanning the CDR3 region. Sequencing of the amplicons was performed on the Illumina HiSeq platform. Per the authors' processing: Synthetic template baselines were used to correct PCR bias computationally, reads within Hamming distance 2 were collapsed, and singletons that could not be merged were discarded. Reads were aligned to IMGT to assign V, D and J genes, CDR3 length, and insertions or deletions at six rearrangement sites. Clonotype counts were normalized to sorted cell number within each subset before computing true diversity and Gini coefficients with the tcR R package. The overlap coefficient, calculated on TCRB nucleotide sequences, was used to measure repertoire sharing. TCRdb took over this immuneACCESS table, retaining in-frame rearrangements with V and J assigned. Such tables are incomplete; in checked studies, under half of the missing clones stem from an unresolved V gene, and the remainder is unexplained. The D gene and trimming were derived from the DNA, and the V and J assignments and clone size from that table. The sample profile shows fewer than 400,000 clones; approximately 9.7% of them were found once. Less than 1.2% of the sample is in the top ten clones.

Each donor gave one peripheral blood draw, averaging approximately 0.12 L, which was collected into heparinised tubes. A BD FACSAria II and a panel including CD45RO, CCR7, CD25, CD127, CD95 and CD27 were used to sort naive, central memory, regulatory and stem cell-like memory CD4+ T cells. Every sorted population had a purity above 98%. PBMCs were isolated right away by Lymphoprep density gradient centrifugation and were stained directly, without culture. So that batch effects would be minimized, each experiment stained and sorted samples in pairs, pairing one healthy donor with one patient. Sequenced input: central memory CD4+ T cells from blood. This chain joins TRBV12-5 to TRBJ1-1, with no D gene named confidently. The source is a young man with type 1 diabetes. The CDR3 in this case is CASGPTPNTEAFF. The nucleotide sequence is given as TGTGCTAGTGGCCCAACACCGAACACTGAAGCTTTCTTT.